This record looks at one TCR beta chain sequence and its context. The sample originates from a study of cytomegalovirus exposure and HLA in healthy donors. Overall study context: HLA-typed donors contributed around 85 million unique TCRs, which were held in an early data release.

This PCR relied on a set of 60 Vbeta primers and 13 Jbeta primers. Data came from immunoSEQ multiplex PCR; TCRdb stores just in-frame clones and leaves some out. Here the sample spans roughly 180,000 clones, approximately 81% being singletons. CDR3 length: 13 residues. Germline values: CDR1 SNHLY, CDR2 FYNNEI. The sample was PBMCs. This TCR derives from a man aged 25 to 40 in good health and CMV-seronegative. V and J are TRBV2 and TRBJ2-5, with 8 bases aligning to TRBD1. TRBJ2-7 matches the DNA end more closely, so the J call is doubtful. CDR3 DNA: TGTGCCAGCAGCCGGGACAGGTACTACGAGCAGTACTTC. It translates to CASSRDRYYEQYF.